These 27 T cell receptor beta chains share one sample of origin, sequenced in a study of T cells in localized non-small cell lung cancer. The method was immunoSEQ multiplex PCR; TCRdb's version includes in-frame clones alone and lacks a portion of them. The table records 8,000 or so clones, approximately 95% of them present only once. The sample in question was peripheral blood, obtained before any cancer treatment. The receptors were gathered from a woman aged 35 to 75 with stage I lung adenocarcinoma.

This rearrangement joins TRBV7-9 to TRBJ2-7, with D tentatively TRBD2 (5 bases). CDR3 length: 15 residues. Germline CDR1 is SEHNR and CDR2 is FQNEAQ (reference sequence). The V end lost 5 bases, the J end lost 0 bases, and 14 bases lay between the germline ends. Here the CDR3 DNA reads TGTGCCAGCAGCCTTGGGAGTCTAAGCTCCTACGAGCAGTACTTC. Its translation: CASSLGSLSSYEQYF.

This clone was picked up one time. The chain combines TRBV6-5 with TRBJ2-7, with D perhaps matching TRBD1 or TRBD2 (5 bases each). The germline V gene encodes CDR1 MNHEY and CDR2 SVGAGI. V was clipped by 6 bases and J by 5 bases, with 17 bases between them. The CDR3 spans 14 residues. Here the CDR3 reads CASRPGPRSDEQYF. The CDR3 DNA is TGTGCCAGCAGGCCGGGACCTCGGAGCGACGAGCAGTACTTC.

The rearrangement joins TRBV10-3 to TRBJ1-2, with 9 bases matching TRBD1. Looked up from germline, CDR1 is ENHRY and CDR2 is SYGVKD. This CDR3 has 15 amino acids. After removal of 3 bases from V and 2 bases from J, the junction contained 4 bases not matched to a gene. DNA of the CDR3: TGTGCCATCAGTGAAACAGGGGGCGAGAACTATGGCTACACCTTC. Amino acid sequence: CAISETGGENYGYTF.

The rearrangement links TRBV30 to TRBJ2-1; 8 nucleotides agree with TRBD1. The V segment lost 5 bases and the J segment 4 bases; nucleotides outside the gene matches: 10. This CDR3 is 15 amino acids long. Germline V gene lookup returns CDR1 GTSNPN and CDR2 SVGIG (reference sequence). CDR3 DNA sequence: TGTGCCTGGGGCTGGAGGGACAGGAGATACAATGAGCAGTTCTTC. Its translation: CAWGWRDRRYNEQFF.

This chain connects TRBV5-1 to TRBJ1-1; 9 bases line up with TRBD1. The CDR3 contains 14 residues. V gave up 3 bases and J gave up 6 bases; unmatched junction bases: 6. The germline V gene has CDR1 SGHRS and CDR2 YFSETQ. Written as DNA, the CDR3 is TGCGCCAGCAGCTCGGGACAGGGTAAGGCTGAAGCTTTCTTT. It encodes CASSSGQGKAEAFF.

The chain has TRBV29-1 and TRBJ1-3; a weak D match, TRBD1 (5 bases). The germline V and J ends were trimmed by 6 bases and 4 bases, with 13 bases remaining between them. Looked up from germline, CDR1 is SQVTM and CDR2 is ANQGSEA. The length of the CDR3 is 13 residues. CDR3 amino acids: CSVGRGDGNTIYF. The CDR3 nucleotides are TGCAGCGTCGGGCGTGGGGACGGAAACACCATATATTTT.

The gene calls are TRBV6-5 and TRBJ1-2; D is unclear. This CDR3 region has 12 residues. Germline values: CDR1 MNHEY, CDR2 SVGAGI. The V and J ends lost 7 bases and 6 bases respectively, with 12 bases between them. Written as DNA, the CDR3 is TGTGCCAGCACATCCAGGCGACATGGCTACACCTTC. This gives the protein CASTSRRHGYTF.

The chain recombines TRBV7-9 with TRBJ2-7, with D uncertain. The germline V gene has CDR1 SEHNR and CDR2 FQNEAQ (reference sequence). The CDR3 spans 14 residues. V lost 8 bases, J lost 3 bases, and 17 bases lay in between. The CDR3, as DNA: TGTGCCAGCGGCTCCTCCACCCGGTACTACGAGCAGTACTTC. It codes for CASGSSTRYYEQYF.

This chain links TRBV7-9 with TRBJ2-1; TRBD2 matches at 11 bases. The germline gives CDR1 SEHNR, CDR2 FQNEAQ (reference sequence). This CDR3 spans 14 amino acids. V lost 4 bases, J lost 7 bases, and 3 bases stayed unmatched. CDR3 DNA: TGTGCCAGCAGCTCCCTAGCGGGAGGTAATGAGCAGTTCTTC. This codes for CASSSLAGGNEQFF. Full variable domain (remainder filled in from reference TRBV7-9 and TRBJ2-1): DTGVSQNPRHKITKRGQNVTFRCDPISEHNRLYWYRQTLGQGPEFLTYFQNEAQLEKSRLLSDRFSAERPKGSFSTLEIQRTEQGDSAMYLCASSSLAGGNEQFFGPGTRLTVL.

The genes are TRBV5-4 and TRBJ2-3, with D unclear. Trimming removed 0 bases from V and 3 bases from J, with 20 bases in between. Germline loops: CDR1 SGHNT, CDR2 YYREEE (reference sequence). CDR3 length: 18 amino acids. The CDR3 here is CASSLESGGLGLTDTQYF. The CDR3 DNA is TGTGCCAGCAGCTTGGAGTCGGGCGGCCTCGGTTTAACAGATACGCAGTATTTT. The full variable domain, rest sourced from reference TRBV5-4 and TRBJ2-3, is ETGVTQSPTHLIKTRGQQVTLRCSSQSGHNTVSWYQQALGQGPQFIFQYYREEENGRGNFPPRFSGLQFPNYSSELNVNALELDDSALYLCASSLESGGLGLTDTQYFGPGTRLTVL.

The chain has TRBV11-1 and TRBJ1-2; 7 nucleotides align to TRBD1. V lost 4 bases, J lost 2 bases, and 7 bases stayed unmatched. The germline V gene encodes CDR1 SGHAT and CDR2 FQDESV (reference sequence). The CDR3 is made up of 15 amino acids. The CDR3 DNA is TGTGCCAGCAGCTATCTAGGACAGGCCAACTATGGCTACACCTTC. This sequence encodes CASSYLGQANYGYTF. Looking up the rest from reference TRBV11-1 and TRBJ1-2 gives the full variable domain: EAEVAQSPRYKITEKSQAVAFWCDPISGHATLYWYRQILGQGPELLVQFQDESVVDDSQLPKDRFSAERLKGVDSTLKIQPAELGDSAMYLCASSYLGQANYGYTFGSGTRLTVV.

V and J are TRBV7-6 and TRBJ2-7; 10 nucleotides agree with TRBD2. The V segment lost 0 bases and the J segment 6 bases; nucleotides outside the gene matches: 5. CDR1 and CDR2 from the germline V gene are SGHVS and FNYEAQ. CDR3 length: 15 amino acids. CDR3 coding DNA: TGTGCCAGCAGCTTAGCGAGCGGGAGGGCCACCGAGCAGTACTTC. Its protein is CASSLASGRATEQYF.

This clone turned up a few times. This chain connects TRBV6-4 to TRBJ1-6; 8 nucleotides align to TRBD1. Trimming at V came to 5 bases and at J to 7 bases, leaving 4 bases not matched to a gene. The CDR3 contains 14 residues. The germline CDR1 and CDR2 sequences are MRHNA and SNTAGT. In nucleotides, the CDR3 is TGTGCCAGCAGTCCCAGGGGGCGGAATTCACCCCTCCACTTT. Residues: CASSPRGRNSPLHF.

The chain recombines TRBV10-3 with TRBJ1-6; 9 bases are a match to TRBD1. The CDR3 extends over 14 amino acids. V dropped 5 bases and J dropped 10; count of bases not matched to a gene: 6. Looked up from germline, CDR1 is ENHRY and CDR2 is SYGVKD. The CDR3 sequence: CAISPGTGRSPLHF. The CDR3 DNA is TGTGCCATCAGTCCCGGGACAGGGCGGTCACCCCTCCACTTT.

With regard to this clone: Sequence at one end of the junction differs from germline and may be a read error. This chain uses TRBV9 with TRBJ2-5; D perhaps matches TRBD2 (6 bases). From germline, CDR1 is SGDLS and CDR2 YYNGEE. The CDR3 runs 15 residues. CDR3: CANSVGGASPGTQYF. DNA of the CDR3: TGTGCCAACAGCGTAGGAGGGGCTAGCCCGGGGACCCAGTACTTC. The full variable domain, with the rest looked up from reference TRBV9 and TRBJ2-5, is DSGVTQTPKHLITATGQRVTLRCSPRSGDLSVYWYQQSLDQGLQFLIQYYNGEERAKGNILERFSAQQFPDLHSELNLSSLELGDSALYFCANSVGGASPGTQYFGPGTRLLVL.

The rearrangement links TRBV5-1 to TRBJ2-5, with TRBD2 identical over 11 bases. The ends lost 4 bases at V and 4 bases at J; junction bases unmatched: 3. CDR3 length: 14 residues. Looked up from germline, CDR1 is SGHRS and CDR2 is YFSETQ. The CDR3: CASSPTSGGETQYF. In DNA form, the CDR3 reads TGCGCCAGCAGCCCTACTAGCGGGGGAGAGACCCAGTACTTC.

This chain connects TRBV27 to TRBJ1-1; D not certain. CDR1 and CDR2 from the germline V gene are MNHEY and SMNVEV (reference sequence). This CDR3 comprises 11 residues. The germline V and J ends were trimmed by 7 bases and 3 bases, with 6 bases remaining between them. The CDR3 coding sequence is TGTGCCAGCATGAGGGACACTGAAGCTTTCTTT. Encoded protein: CASMRDTEAFF.

This chain links TRBV19 with TRBJ1-5, with 7 nucleotides matching TRBD1. Germline V gene sequence: CDR1 LNHDA, CDR2 SQIVND (reference sequence). The CDR3 loop spans 17 amino acids. The trim removed 3 bases at V and 0 bases at J, leaving 8 bases unmatched. CDR3 residues: CASSILSDRVSNQPQHF. For the CDR3, the DNA is TGTGCCAGTAGTATCCTTAGCGACAGGGTTAGCAATCAGCCCCAGCATTTT.

This clone was seen only a few times. The chain recombines TRBV9 with TRBJ1-1, with D perhaps TRBD1 (6 bases). The CDR3 totals 14 residues. The ends were cut back, 5 bases at V and 3 bases at J, with 14 bases in the middle. Germline V gene sequence: CDR1 SGDLS, CDR2 YYNGEE. CDR3 residues: CASREGGRHTEAFF. The CDR3 coding sequence is TGTGCCAGCAGAGAAGGGGGAAGGCACACTGAAGCTTTCTTT.

The V gene is TRBV11-2, the J gene TRBJ2-7, with 11 bases lining up with TRBD1. The CDR3 runs 15 residues. Per the germline V gene, CDR1 is SGHAT and CDR2 is FQNNGV. V lost 6 bases, J lost 4 bases, and 8 bases stayed unmatched. The CDR3 loop is CASSLRDRGIYEQYF. The CDR3 bases are TGTGCCAGCAGTCTCCGGGACAGGGGGATTTACGAGCAGTACTTC.

The chain carries TRBV5-8 and TRBJ1-6; D might be TRBD1 (5 bases). The CDR3 is 15 amino acids. Trimming removed 3 bases from V and 8 bases from J, with 15 bases in between. CDR1 and CDR2 (germline): SGHTS, YDEGEE. Written as DNA, the CDR3 is TGTGCCAGCAGCTCACCGGAGACAGCCTATTCACCCCTCCACTTT. Amino acids: CASSSPETAYSPLHF.

This clone was picked up one time. One end of the junction varies from germline; a read error may be responsible. The chain has TRBV7-9 and TRBJ1-3, with unresolved D. Germline V gene lookup returns CDR1 SEHNR and CDR2 FQNEAQ (reference sequence). This CDR3 contains 15 residues. In DNA form, the CDR3 reads TGTGCCAGCAGCTGGCCGGGATCTTCGGAAAACACCACATATTTT. Translating it yields CASSWPGSSENTTYF.

V and J are TRBV5-1 and TRBJ2-5; D gene ambiguous. The germline CDR1 and CDR2 sequences are SGHRS and YFSETQ. Trimming removed 4 bases from V and 2 bases from J, with 3 bases in between. This CDR3 contains 11 residues. The CDR3: CASSLQETQYF. Written as DNA, the CDR3 is TGCGCCAGCAGCCTTCAAGAGACCCAGTACTTC.

The rearrangement uses TRBV5-1 and TRBJ2-3, with D unresolved. V lost 4 bases and J 6 bases, leaving 15 bases between the germline ends. The germline CDR1 and CDR2 sequences are SGHRS and YFSETQ. The length of the CDR3 is 14 residues. CDR3 coding DNA: TGCGCCAGCAGCCCCGGGTCTTTGAGGGATACGCAGTATTTT. Translated: CASSPGSLRDTQYF.

The chain carries TRBV6-1 and TRBJ2-4; TRBD1 matches at 11 bases. Per germline, CDR1 MNHNS and CDR2 SASEGT. The CDR3 sequence is 15 residues long. Unmatched junction bases numbered 14, after V lost 11 bases and J lost 8 bases. As DNA, the CDR3 is TGTGCCTCCTGCACGGGACAGGGGGGTATCGACATTCAGTACTTC. This translates into CASCTGQGGIDIQYF.

The rearrangement uses TRBV13 and TRBJ2-1; 8 bases line up with TRBD1. From germline, CDR1 is PRHDT and CDR2 FYEKMQ (reference sequence). Trimming removed 5 bases from V and 13 bases from J; junction bases left unmatched: 4. The CDR3 runs to 11 residues. The CDR3 reads CASSKTGEQFF. CDR3 nucleotides: TGTGCCAGCAGCAAGACAGGGGAACAGTTCTTC.

V is TRBV2 and J is TRBJ2-1; TRBD1 is a possible D gene (7 bases). Germline V CDR1 and CDR2: SNHLY, FYNNEI. The CDR3 covers 23 residues. V lost 4 bases and J lost 5, with 39 bases in between. As DNA, the CDR3 is TGTGCCAGCAGTGTCCTGGGCAGGGGGAAGGAAGGACTATCCTCAACCGCCAACAATGAGCAGTTCTTC. It specifies CASSVLGRGKEGLSSTANNEQFF.